This T cell receptor (beta chain) was sequenced in a study of regulatory T cells in long-lasting Graves disease. Study-level points and caveats: Peripheral blood alone, not thyroid tissue, underwent study.

The CDR3 consists of 14 residues. Trimming took 8 bases from V and 5 from J; bases not matched to a gene: 10. Ten or more counts support this clonotype. The target antigen is unknown. This sample's time point: newly diagnosed GD, antithyroid drugs for less than 3 months. The TCR library was made from RNA that had been extracted from PBMCs in TRIzol. Nine milliliters of peripheral blood went into EDTA tubes. To make TCR beta libraries, researchers used iRepertoire HTBI primers and Arm-PCR of CDR3 regions. MiXCR was run by TCRdb on the multiplex PCR reads, yielding one entry per CDR3 protein. The sample includes 680,000 or so distinct CDR3 sequences, around 15% seen only once; the top ten take approximately 18%. This same sample was also part of a study on T cells in Graves' hyperthyroidism and ophthalmopathy. That source adds: Most thyroid-expanded clonotypes above 0.001 were also found in blood.

This clonotype originated in a young woman with Graves disease. This chain links TRBV12-3 or TRBV12-4 with TRBJ2-5, with TRBD2 matching over 8 bases. This specimen was peripheral blood mononuclear cells (PBMCs), taken at new diagnosis, from a patient treated with antithyroid drugs. The CDR3 region is CASWRPGGRETQYF. CDR3 nucleotide sequence: TGTGCCAGCTGGCGACCGGGAGGGCGCGAGACCCAGTACTTC.